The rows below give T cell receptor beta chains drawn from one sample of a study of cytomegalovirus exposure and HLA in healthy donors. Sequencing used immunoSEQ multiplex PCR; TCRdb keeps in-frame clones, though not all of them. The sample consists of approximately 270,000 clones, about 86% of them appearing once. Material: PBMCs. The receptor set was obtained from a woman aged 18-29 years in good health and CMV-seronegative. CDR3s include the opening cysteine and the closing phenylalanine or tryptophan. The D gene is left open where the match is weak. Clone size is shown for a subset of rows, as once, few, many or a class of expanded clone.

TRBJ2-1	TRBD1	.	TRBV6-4	TGTGCCAGCAGTAAGAAAATGGGACAGGTCTACAATGAGCAGTTCTTC	CASSKKMGQVYNEQFF
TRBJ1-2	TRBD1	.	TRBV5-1	TGCGCCAGCAGCCGATGGATCAGGGGGCATGGCTACACCTTC	CASSRWIRGHGYTF
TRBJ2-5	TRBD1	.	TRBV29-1	TGCAGCGTTGCCGGGACAGGGCATTATATGGAGACCCAGTACTTC	CSVAGTGHYMETQYF
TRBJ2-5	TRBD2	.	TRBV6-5	TGTGCCAGCAGTTCCCTAGCGGGGGAAGGTTCAGAGACCCAGTACTTC	CASSSLAGEGSETQYF
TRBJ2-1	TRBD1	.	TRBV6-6	TGTGCCAGCAGTTACCTCGGGACAGGGTCGATCAATGAGCAGTTCTTC	CASSYLGTGSINEQFF
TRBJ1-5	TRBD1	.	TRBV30	TGTGCCGGCTCGGGACAGGGTTTTCAGCCCCAGCATTTT	CAGSGQGFQPQHF
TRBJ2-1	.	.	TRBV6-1	TGTGCCAGCAGTGACAGGGGGGTTGAGCAGTTCTTC	CASSDRGVEQFF
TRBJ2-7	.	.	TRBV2	TGTGCCAGCAGGGTCACCGGGACATACGAGCAGTACTTC	CASRVTGTYEQYF
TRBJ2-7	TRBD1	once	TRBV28	TGTGCCAGCAGCCAAGGTGACAGGGTCCCCTCCGAGCAGTACTTC	CASSQGDRVPSEQYF
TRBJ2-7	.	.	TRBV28	TGTGCCAGCAGTCCATCGCAAAAGGACAGATCGTACGAGCAGTACTTC	CASSPSQKDRSYEQYF
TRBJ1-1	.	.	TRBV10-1	TGCGCCAGTATGGACGGGAGGGACACTGAAGCTTTCTTT	CASMDGRDTEAFF
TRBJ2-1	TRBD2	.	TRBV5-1	TGCGCCAGCAGCATAATTAGCGGGAGCTCCTACAATGAGCAGTTCTTC	CASSIISGSSYNEQFF
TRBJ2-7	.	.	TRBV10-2	TGCGCCAGCAGTGATTCCCCCACTTGGCAGTACTTC	CASSDSPTWQYF
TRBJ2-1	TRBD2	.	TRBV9	TGTGCCAGCAGCGTAGAGGAGGCTAGCGGGAGCGTCTCCTACAATGAGCAGTTCTTC	CASSVEEASGSVSYNEQFF
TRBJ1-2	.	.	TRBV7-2	TGCGCCAGCAGTGAGTCGCTCTTCGGGGGGACTAACTATGGCTACACCTTC	CASSESLFGGTNYGYTF
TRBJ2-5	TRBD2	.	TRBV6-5	TGTGCCAGCAGGAGGAGACTAGCGGGAGAGACCCAGTACTTC	CASRRRLAGETQYF
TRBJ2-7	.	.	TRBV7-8	TGTGCCAGCAGCTCGGGACTGAAATCCTACGAGCAGTACTTC	CASSSGLKSYEQYF
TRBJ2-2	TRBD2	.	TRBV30	TGTGCCTGCAGCGGGGAACGCACCGGGGAGCTGTTTTTT	CACSGERTGELFF
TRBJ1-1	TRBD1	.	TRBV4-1	TGCGCCAGCAGCCAAGCTTTTAGGGGGCCCCCCATGAACACTGAAGCTTTCTTT	CASSQAFRGPPMNTEAFF
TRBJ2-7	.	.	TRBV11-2	TGTGCCAGCAGCTCGCCTCGAGGGGGACGCGAGCAGTACTTC	CASSSPRGGREQYF
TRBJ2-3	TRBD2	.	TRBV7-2	TGTGCCAGCAGCTTAATCCCCGGGACTAGCGCCAGCACAGATACGCAGTATTTT	CASSLIPGTSASTDTQYF
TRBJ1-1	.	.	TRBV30	TGTGCCTGGGGATTTGTAGACAGCGTGAACACTGAAGCTTTCTTT	CAWGFVDSVNTEAFF